The 25 T cell receptor beta chains presented below share a single source sample, sequenced in a study of immune evolution from preneoplasia to lung adenocarcinoma. The assay was immunoSEQ multiplex PCR, and TCRdb's table has in-frame clones only and misses some. This sample carries roughly 35,000 clones, under 85% of them seen once, and the ten largest clones take roughly 6.6%. The sequenced sample consisted of FFPE invasive lung adenocarcinoma tissue. All receptors derive from a person aged 55 to 75 with lung adenocarcinoma.

This clone was observed once. J is TRBJ1-1 and V is TRBV7-9; a possible D gene is TRBD1 (5 bases). CDR3 size: 14 residues. V was cut by 3 bases and J by 4 bases, with 12 bases left in between. CDR1 is SEHNR and CDR2 is FQNEAQ in the germline V gene (reference sequence). CDR3: CASSFLIQGTEAFF. The CDR3 DNA is TGTGCCAGCAGCTTTTTGATTCAGGGCACTGAAGCTTTCTTT.

This clone is labeled as medium-sized. J is TRBJ2-5 and V is TRBV5-6; 13 bases are a match to TRBD2. There are 16 residues in the CDR3. The V and J ends lost 0 bases and 3 bases, in that order; junction bases with no gene match: 2. From germline, CDR1 is SGHDT and CDR2 YYEEEE. The CDR3 loop reads CASSLGGLAGEETQYF. The CDR3 DNA reads as TGTGCCAGCAGCTTGGGAGGACTAGCGGGAGAAGAGACCCAGTACTTC.

The CDR3 sequence is CASSFGSTGNTIYF. The CDR3 DNA sequence: TGTGCCAGCAGCTTCGGGTCAACTGGAAACACCATATATTTT. The genes are TRBV5-4 and TRBJ1-3; D is ambiguous. This CDR3 has 14 residues. V was shortened by 2 bases and J by 2 bases, with 8 bases between the two germline ends. The germline V gene encodes CDR1 SGHNT and CDR2 YYREEE (reference sequence). Variable domain in full (rest from reference TRBV5-4 and TRBJ1-3): ETGVTQSPTHLIKTRGQQVTLRCSSQSGHNTVSWYQQALGQGPQFIFQYYREEENGRGNFPPRFSGLQFPNYSSELNVNALELDDSALYLCASSFGSTGNTIYFGEGSWLTVV.

The rearrangement joins TRBV11-2 to TRBJ1-2; tentative D call: TRBD1 (6 bases). The germline V and J ends were trimmed by 2 bases and 4 bases, with 14 bases remaining between them. The CDR3 spans 15 residues. The germline CDR1 and CDR2 sequences are SGHAT and FQNNGV. The CDR3 loop reads CASSLYGGGTYGYTF. CDR3 sequence (DNA): TGTGCCAGCAGCTTATATGGGGGCGGTACCTATGGCTACACCTTC.

This clone came up once. Other DNA sequences of this sample code for an identical CDR3. The chain combines TRBV28 with TRBJ2-1; TRBD2 matches 9 bases. The CDR3 has 16 amino acids. The germline V gene has CDR1 MDHEN and CDR2 SYDVKM. V gave up 5 bases and J gave up 7 bases; unmatched junction bases: 12. In DNA, the CDR3 is TGTGCCAGCAGTCCCCCTGGCGGGAGGGCCAATAATGAGCAGTTCTTC. This codes for CASSPPGGRANNEQFF. The variable domain in full, with the rest retrieved from reference TRBV28 and TRBJ2-1, is DVKVTQSSRYLVKRTGEKVFLECVQDMDHENMFWYRQDPGLGLRLIYFSYDVKMKEKGDIPEGYSVSREKKERFSLILESASTNQTSMYLCASSPPGGRANNEQFFGPGTRLTVL.

The chain couples TRBV28 to TRBJ2-3; D is possibly TRBD2 (5 bases). CDR1 MDHEN and CDR2 SYDVKM come from the germline V gene. The V gene lost 3 bases and the J gene lost 7 bases, with 14 bases spanning the gap. The CDR3 contains 14 residues. CDR3 amino acids: CASSFFTSPNTQYF. The CDR3 DNA follows: TGTGCCAGCAGTTTTTTCACTAGTCCCAATACGCAGTATTTT.

The rearrangement uses TRBV13 and TRBJ2-1; TRBD2 matches 8 bases. The CDR3 has 15 amino acids. CDR1 and CDR2 (germline): PRHDT, FYEKMQ (reference sequence). Trimming at V came to 4 bases and at J to 2 bases, leaving 4 bases not matched to a gene. CDR3 nucleotides: TGTGCCAGCAGCTCCGGGCGGGAGGCCTACAATGAGCAGTTCTTC. Translated: CASSSGREAYNEQFF.

The rearrangement links TRBV7-9 to TRBJ2-4, with 9 bases lining up with TRBD1. V lost 2 bases, J lost 4 bases, and 6 bases stayed unmatched. From germline, CDR1 is SEHNR and CDR2 FQNEAQ (reference sequence). This CDR3 has 16 residues. The CDR3 nucleotides read TGTGCCAGCAGCTTATCCGTGGGACAGGGTAAAAACATTCAGTACTTC. This sequence encodes CASSLSVGQGKNIQYF.

This chain uses TRBV5-4 with TRBJ1-1; D unresolved. V gave up 4 bases and J gave up 3 bases, with 16 bases separating them. This CDR3 comprises 15 residues. In germline, CDR1 is SGHNT, CDR2 YYREEE (reference sequence). The DNA of the CDR3 is TGTGCCAGCAGCGCCGAACTGGAACCGGACACTGAAGCTTTCTTT. It codes for CASSAELEPDTEAFF. The full variable domain, completed using reference TRBV5-4 and TRBJ1-1, is ETGVTQSPTHLIKTRGQQVTLRCSSQSGHNTVSWYQQALGQGPQFIFQYYREEENGRGNFPPRFSGLQFPNYSSELNVNALELDDSALYLCASSAELEPDTEAFFGQGTRLTVV.

This clone showed up just a few times. V gene TRBV11-2 combines with J gene TRBJ2-2, with no clear D. The CDR3 is 15 amino acids. The V gene lost 5 bases and the J gene lost 5 bases, with 15 bases spanning the gap. Germline V gives CDR1 SGHAT, CDR2 FQNNGV. The CDR3 DNA sequence: TGTGCCAGCAGCATCGGCGGTACGGCGACCGGGGAGCTGTTTTTT. Encoded protein: CASSIGGTATGELFF.

This clone is labeled medium-sized. The V gene is TRBV30, the J gene TRBJ2-1, with 7 bases matching TRBD2. Unmatched junction bases numbered 3, after V lost 4 bases and J lost 6 bases. The CDR3 has 12 amino acids. The germline CDR1 and CDR2 sequences are GTSNPN and SVGIG (reference sequence). CDR3 DNA sequence: TGTGCCTGGACATGGGGGGGCAATGAGCAGTTCTTC. Amino acids: CAWTWGGNEQFF.

The rearrangement joins TRBV6-6 to TRBJ1-5; 7 bases are shared with TRBD1. The CDR3 is 14 residues long. Looked up from germline, CDR1 is MNHNY and CDR2 is SVGAGI (reference sequence). J gave up 6 bases and V 6 bases, and 8 bases lay outside the gene matches. CDR3 DNA sequence: TGTGCCAGCAGGGCGGGAGGGGGCGGTCAGCCCCAGCATTTT. It is translated as CASRAGGGGQPQHF.

The chain links TRBV5-1 to TRBJ2-7, with D possibly TRBD1 on 5 matching bases. This CDR3 has 13 residues. V was trimmed by 4 bases and J by 7 bases, leaving 15 bases between them. The V gene's germline CDR1 is SGHRS and CDR2 YFSETQ. CDR3 DNA sequence: TGCGCCAGCAGCCGACGCACAGGTGAGGAGCAGTACTTC. Translated, it gives CASSRRTGEEQYF.

The J gene is TRBJ2-2, the V gene TRBV18; tentative D call: TRBD2 (5 bases). Trimming left V 6 bases short and J 8 bases short, with 34 bases between. This CDR3 spans 20 amino acids. From germline, CDR1 is KGHSH and CDR2 LQKENI. CDR3 loop: CASSPYPGLADPGLGGELFF. DNA of the CDR3: TGTGCCAGCTCCCCGTACCCGGGGTTGGCGGACCCGGGTTTGGGGGGGGAGCTGTTTTTT.

The CDR3 DNA is TGTGCCAGCAGCTTATCCCCTGGACAAGAGACCCAGTACTTC. Encoded protein: CASSLSPGQETQYF. J is TRBJ2-5 and V is TRBV7-9; no reliable D call. Germline values: CDR1 SEHNR, CDR2 FQNEAQ (reference sequence). Trimming took off 2 bases at V and 2 bases at J, with 9 bases between the two ends. There are 14 residues in the CDR3.

Points on this clone: The same CDR3 also results from other DNA sequences found in this sample. The chain couples TRBV27 to TRBJ1-2; D unclear. V was trimmed by 6 bases and J by 4 bases, leaving 12 bases between them. Germline V gives CDR1 MNHEY, CDR2 SMNVEV (reference sequence). The CDR3 is 13 amino acids. DNA of the CDR3: TGTGCCAGCAGGCCCTCTTTAGGCTATGGCTACACCTTC. Its protein product is CASRPSLGYGYTF.

The V and J genes are TRBV9 and TRBJ1-1; D not certain. Trimming removed 0 bases from V and 0 bases from J, with 6 bases in between. Germline V gene sequence: CDR1 SGDLS, CDR2 YYNGEE. The CDR3 loop spans 14 amino acids. The CDR3 loop reads CASSVGSVNTEAFF. DNA of the CDR3: TGTGCCAGCAGCGTAGGTTCGGTGAACACTGAAGCTTTCTTT.

V usage is TRBV28 and J usage is TRBJ1-2, with D maybe TRBD1 (6 bases). Trimming removed 6 bases at V and 4 bases at J, with 12 bases between. The CDR3 contains 13 residues. Germline values: CDR1 MDHEN, CDR2 SYDVKM. The CDR3 sequence is CASSSTGFYGYTF. The DNA for the CDR3 is TGTGCCAGCAGCTCGACAGGATTCTATGGCTACACCTTC.

Only a few counts were recorded for this clone. V usage is TRBV18 and J usage is TRBJ2-4; D may be TRBD2 (6 bases). Trimming took 2 bases from V and 8 from J, leaving 13 bases between them. This CDR3 is built from 14 residues. Germline V gene lookup returns CDR1 KGHSH and CDR2 LQKENI. CDR3 sequence: CASSPRAREDIQYF. The CDR3 DNA sequence: TGTGCCAGCTCACCAAGGGCCAGGGAGGACATTCAGTACTTC.

The genes are TRBV28 and TRBJ1-1; perhaps TRBD1 as D (6 bases). The germline V and J ends were trimmed by 4 bases and 7 bases, with 13 bases remaining between them. This CDR3 spans 13 amino acids. Germline V gene sequence: CDR1 MDHEN, CDR2 SYDVKM. CDR3: CASSSQQGLEAFF. Written as DNA, the CDR3 is TGTGCCAGCAGTTCCCAACAGGGACTTGAAGCTTTCTTT.

The count of this clone is one. The chain combines TRBV28 with TRBJ1-1; a weak D match, TRBD1 (5 bases). V lost 2 bases, J lost 3 bases, and 10 bases lay in between. Germline lookup yields CDR1 MDHEN and CDR2 SYDVKM. The CDR3 runs 14 residues. CDR3 protein: CASSLMRGDTEAFF. CDR3 nucleotide sequence: TGTGCCAGCAGTTTAATGCGAGGGGACACTGAAGCTTTCTTT.

V is TRBV6-1 and J is TRBJ2-3, with TRBD2 matching 13 bases. There are 12 residues in the CDR3. The germline CDR1 and CDR2 sequences are MNHNS and SASEGT. The CDR3 sequence: CARTSGSSAQYF. The CDR3 region has the DNA TGTGCTAGGACTAGCGGGAGTTCTGCGCAGTATTTT.

CDR3 amino acids: CASSLGGLAVKYF. CDR3 DNA sequence: TGTGCCAGCAGCTTAGGGGGACTAGCGGTAAAGTACTTC. The chain carries TRBV11-1 and TRBJ2-5, with 11 bases that match TRBD2. V lost 1 base and J lost 12; bases outside the gene matches: 4. The germline gives CDR1 SGHAT, CDR2 FQDESV (reference sequence). The CDR3 sequence is 13 residues long.

The rearrangement joins TRBV5-1 to TRBJ2-1; 9 bases align to TRBD2. J gave up 8 bases and V 4 bases, and 7 bases lay outside the gene matches. The germline CDR1 and CDR2 sequences are SGHRS and YFSETQ. This CDR3 contains 14 residues. CDR3 in DNA: TGCGCCAGCAGCCCGGGACTAGCTGAGGATGAGCAGTTCTTC. Translating gives CASSPGLAEDEQFF.

On this clone itself: The junction departs from the called germline gene at one end, perhaps through a read error. V and J are TRBV9 and TRBJ2-1; 14 bases fit TRBD2. Germline CDR1 SGDLS, CDR2 YYNGEE. The CDR3 totals 17 residues. CDR3 sequence reads: CASSAQTSGRANNELFF. CDR3 DNA sequence: TGTGCCAGCAGCGCGCAGACTAGCGGGAGGGCAAACAATGAGCTGTTCTTC.